This T cell receptor (beta chain) was identified during a study of beta chain features in type 1 diabetes. Turning to the study itself: Examination covered some 110,000,000 sorted cells spanning all samples. Points from the study as a whole: TCRB repertoires of naive, central memory and Treg cells appeared more similar among patients than among healthy donors.

The sequenced template was cDNA made from the entire isolated RNA. Only in-frame clones appear in the TCRdb table, and some are missing; sequencing was by immunoSEQ multiplex PCR. This sample has hundreds of thousands of clones; roughly 16% occur once, and the top ten carry 0.023%. Remarks on this clone: Its antigen remains unknown.

The single heparinised draw taken from each donor contained about 120 mL of blood on average. Sorting that relied on CD45RO/CCR7/CD25/CD127/CD95/CD27 yielded CD4+ naive, central memory, regulatory and stem cell-like memory cells. CDR3 length: 15 amino acids. CDR1 is MDHEN, CDR2 SYDVKM, per germline. Losses at the gene ends were 3 bases for V and 8 bases for J; bases not matched to a gene: 10. The TCR sequence derives from a woman under 30 in good health. This chain connects TRBV28 to TRBJ1-3, with TRBD1 identical over 7 bases. The sample taken for sequencing was naive CD4+ T cells from blood. The DNA of the CDR3 is TGTGCCAGCAGTTTTGGGGTACAGGGGACCGACACCATATATTTT. Residues: CASSFGVQGTDTIYF.